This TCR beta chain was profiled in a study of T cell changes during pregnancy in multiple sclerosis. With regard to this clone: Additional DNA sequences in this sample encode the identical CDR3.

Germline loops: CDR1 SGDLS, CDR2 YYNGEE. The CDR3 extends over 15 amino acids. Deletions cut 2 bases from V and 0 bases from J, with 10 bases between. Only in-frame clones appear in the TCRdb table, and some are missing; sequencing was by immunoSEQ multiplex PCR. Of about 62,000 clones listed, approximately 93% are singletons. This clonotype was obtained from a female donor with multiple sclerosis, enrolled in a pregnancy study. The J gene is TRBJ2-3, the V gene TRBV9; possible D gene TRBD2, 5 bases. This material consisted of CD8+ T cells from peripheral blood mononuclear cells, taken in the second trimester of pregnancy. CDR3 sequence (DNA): TGTGCCAGCAGCGTCAGCGGAACTAGCACAGATACGCAGTATTTT. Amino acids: CASSVSGTSTDTQYF.